The 32 T cell receptor beta chains presented below share a single source sample, sequenced in a study of Ad26.COV2.S vaccination and SARS-CoV-2 variants. Treatment meaning: over 15 received Ad26.COV2.S at low or high dose, single or two shots; 5 received placebo; per-sample allocation not given. All samples were drawn on day 63, counting from the first vaccine or placebo injection. Repertoires were generated with immunoSEQ multiplex PCR, while TCRdb's copy carries only in-frame clones and drops some. The sample has nearly 400,000 clones, approximately 91% seen once. The sample consisted of peripheral blood, taken in a trial of Ad26.COV2.S vaccine versus placebo. These receptors all stem from a person aged 18 to 65 who received the Ad26.COV2.S COVID-19 vaccine or a placebo.

V usage is TRBV2 and J usage is TRBJ2-7, with D possibly being TRBD2 (5 bases). The CDR3 spans 13 residues. V was trimmed by 0 bases and J by 3 bases, leaving 6 bases between them. CDR1 is SNHLY and CDR2 is FYNNEI in the germline V gene. The CDR3 region has the DNA TGTGCCAGCAGTGAAGCGAGCGGCTACGAGCAGTACTTC. Protein product: CASSEASGYEQYF. The full variable domain, its missing parts supplied by reference TRBV2 and TRBJ2-7, is EPEVTQTPSHQVTQMGQEVILRCVPISNHLYFYWYRQILGQKVEFLVSFYNNEISEKSEIFDDQFSVERPDGSNFTLKIRSTKLEDSAMYFCASSEASGYEQYFGPGTRLTVT.

The V gene is TRBV2, the J gene TRBJ1-4; D gene unclear. The length of the CDR3 is 15 residues. Looked up from germline, CDR1 is SNHLY and CDR2 is FYNNEI. V was shortened by 5 bases and J by 0 bases, with 10 bases between the two germline ends. DNA for the CDR3: TGTGCCAGCAGTCAAAGCCTCGCAACTAATGAAAAACTGTTTTTT. It yields the protein CASSQSLATNEKLFF.

V usage is TRBV30 and J usage is TRBJ1-4; no reliable D call. The CDR3 is 20 amino acids. V lost 3 bases to trimming and J lost 0 bases, with 26 bases between them. From germline, CDR1 is GTSNPN and CDR2 SVGIG (reference sequence). For the CDR3, the DNA is TGTGCCTGGAGCATTATAGGCAGTTGGAGTCTAACTGCAACTAATGAAAAACTGTTTTTT. Translated, it gives CAWSIIGSWSLTATNEKLFF.

This rearrangement joins TRBV28 to TRBJ2-2; TRBD1 might be the D (9 bases). CDR3 size: 24 residues. Deletions cut 6 bases from V and 3 bases from J, with 41 bases between. Germline loops: CDR1 MDHEN, CDR2 SYDVKM. The CDR3 protein is CASSSDRGIRGGSGKTEDTGELFF. The DNA for the CDR3 is TGTGCCAGCAGCTCCGACAGGGGGATTCGTGGGGGTAGCGGGAAAACTGAGGACACCGGGGAGCTGTTTTTT.

The chain couples TRBV4-1 to TRBJ2-4, with D tentatively TRBD2 (6 bases). This CDR3 has 14 residues. V was cut by 1 base and J by 8 bases, with 12 bases left in between. Looked up from germline, CDR1 is MGHRA and CDR2 is YSYEKL. The CDR3 spells CASSQAGTPYIQYF. CDR3 bases: TGCGCCAGCAGCCAAGCCGGGACTCCATACATTCAGTACTTC.

The count of this clone is one. The chain joins TRBV7-8 to TRBJ1-1; D not certain. Germline V gives CDR1 SGHVS, CDR2 FQNEAQ. CDR3 size: 14 residues. V was cut by 5 bases and J by 0 bases, with 10 bases left in between. In DNA form, the CDR3 reads TGTGCCAGCAGCCCAACTAGGGTGAACACTGAAGCTTTCTTT. It translates to CASSPTRVNTEAFF.

This chain joins TRBV12-3 or TRBV12-4 and TRBJ2-1; D not resolved. CDR3 size: 11 residues. Trimming stripped 3 bases from V and 10 bases from J, with 7 bases between. CDR3 DNA sequence: TGTGCCAGCAGTTTGGGAAAAGAGCAGTTCTTC. Residues: CASSLGKEQFF.

This chain joins TRBV14 and TRBJ1-1; TRBD1 agrees at 8 bases. CDR3 length equals 13 residues. CDR1 SGHDN and CDR2 FVKESK come from the germline V gene. V was clipped by 10 bases and J by 0 bases; unmatched bases: 4. As DNA, the CDR3 is TGTGCCACTCGACAGGGGCTGAACACTGAAGCTTTCTTT. Translated, it gives CATRQGLNTEAFF.

The chain uses TRBV19 and TRBJ1-5; 11 bases align to TRBD1. The CDR3 is made up of 16 amino acids. From germline, CDR1 is LNHDA and CDR2 SQIVND (reference sequence). V lost 5 bases to trimming and J lost 7 bases; unmatched junction nucleotides: 10. CDR3 loop: CASSPPGTGGVQPQHF. The CDR3, as DNA: TGTGCCAGTAGTCCCCCGGGGACAGGGGGGGTGCAGCCCCAGCATTTT.

This chain connects TRBV11-2 to TRBJ2-1, with TRBD2 identical over 7 bases. Germline lookup yields CDR1 SGHAT and CDR2 FQNNGV. The ends lost 0 bases at V and 5 bases at J; junction bases unmatched: 4. The CDR3 is made up of 15 amino acids. The CDR3 loop is CASSLDGRGNNEQFF. The CDR3 DNA follows: TGTGCCAGCAGCTTAGATGGGCGGGGGAACAATGAGCAGTTCTTC.

The chain recombines TRBV9 with TRBJ2-2, with a possible D match to TRBD1 (5 bases). V was shortened by 0 bases and J by 3 bases, with 12 bases between the two germline ends. The germline V gene has CDR1 SGDLS and CDR2 YYNGEE. The CDR3 sequence is 16 residues long. The CDR3 here is CASSVGGTGHTGELFF. The CDR3 nucleotides are TGTGCCAGCAGCGTAGGGGGCACTGGTCACACCGGGGAGCTGTTTTTT.

V is TRBV18 and J is TRBJ2-1, with TRBD2 matching over 14 bases. CDR3 length: 19 residues. Trimming cost V 3 bases and J 0 bases; bases outside gene matches: 7. CDR1 and CDR2 (germline): KGHSH, LQKENI. The CDR3 sequence: CASSPLGLAGVSSYNEQFF. The CDR3 DNA sequence: TGTGCCAGCTCACCCCTGGGACTAGCGGGGGTTAGCTCCTACAATGAGCAGTTCTTC.

The chain uses TRBV27 and TRBJ1-6; 7 positions agree with TRBD1. The CDR3 runs to 15 residues. Germline V lookup: CDR1 MNHEY, CDR2 SMNVEV (reference sequence). Trimming at V came to 2 bases and at J to 8 bases, leaving 6 bases not matched to a gene. The CDR3 is CASSLRDRVDSPLHF. CDR3 DNA: TGTGCCAGCAGTTTACGCGACAGGGTGGATTCACCCCTCCACTTT.

The chain links TRBV9 to TRBJ1-3, with unresolved D. Per the germline V gene, CDR1 is SGDLS and CDR2 is YYNGEE. Trimming pared 1 base from V and 0 bases from J, leaving 5 bases between. The CDR3 has 14 residues. The CDR3 coding sequence is TGTGCCAGCAGCGTACAGCGCTCTGGAAACACCATATATTTT. Translated, it gives CASSVQRSGNTIYF.

This clone was seen a handful of times. This chain connects TRBV12-3 or TRBV12-4 to TRBJ2-7, with D possibly being TRBD2 (6 bases). Trimming removed 1 base from V and 8 bases from J, with 9 bases in between. CDR3 length equals 12 residues. The CDR3 spells CASSLGLAKQYF. CDR3 coding DNA: TGTGCCAGCAGTTTAGGGCTAGCGAAGCAGTACTTC.

The V gene is TRBV7-8, the J gene TRBJ2-7; D unclear. The germline V gene has CDR1 SGHVS and CDR2 FQNEAQ. The V end was cut by 5 bases, the J end by 4 bases, with 6 bases between. This CDR3 is 11 amino acids long. CDR3 coding DNA: TGTGCCAGCAGCCTCGAATACGAGCAGTACTTC. Translation gives CASSLEYEQYF.

This clone was picked up one time. V is TRBV4-1 and J is TRBJ2-5, with 9 bases lining up with TRBD2. Germline CDR1 reads MGHRA; CDR2 reads YSYEKL. Unmatched junction bases numbered 11, after V lost 1 base and J lost 5 bases. The CDR3 runs 17 residues. The CDR3 DNA is TGCGCCAGCAGCCAAGGGGCTAGCGGGACGGCGAGTGAGACCCAGTACTTC. Translating it yields CASSQGASGTASETQYF.

The rearrangement joins TRBV9 to TRBJ2-3, with D uncertain. Germline CDR1 is SGDLS and CDR2 is YYNGEE. Trimming shortened V by 0 bases and J by 0 bases, and 8 bases separated the two germline ends. The CDR3 loop spans 15 amino acids. The CDR3 DNA is TGTGCCAGCAGCGTAGATGGGTCTAGCACAGATACGCAGTATTTT. This codes for CASSVDGSSTDTQYF.

The rearrangement uses TRBV9 and TRBJ1-6; 7 bases match TRBD1. V gave up 1 base and J gave up 7 bases; unmatched junction bases: 2. Germline CDR1 is SGDLS and CDR2 is YYNGEE. CDR3 length equals 14 residues. The CDR3 bases are TGTGCCAGCAGCGTACGGACAGGAAATTCACCCCTCCACTTT. Translation gives CASSVRTGNSPLHF.

The rearrangement uses TRBV2 and TRBJ1-6; TRBD1 matches 7 bases. The V gene's germline CDR1 is SNHLY and CDR2 FYNNEI. CDR3 size: 14 residues. Trimming removed 11 bases from V and 7 bases from J; junction bases left unmatched: 11. CDR3 residues: CAGAPGTENSPLHF. CDR3 coding DNA: TGTGCCGGGGCCCCCGGGACAGAAAATTCACCCCTCCACTTT. Based on the CDR3 plus reference TRBV2 and TRBJ1-6, the full variable domain is EPEVTQTPSHQVTQMGQEVILRCVPISNHLYFYWYRQILGQKVEFLVSFYNNEISEKSEIFDDQFSVERPDGSNFTLKIRSTKLEDSAMYFCAGAPGTENSPLHFGNGTRLTVT.

This chain connects TRBV5-6 to TRBJ2-2, with D perhaps matching TRBD1 or TRBD2 (5 bases each). Germline loops: CDR1 SGHDT, CDR2 YYEEEE. This CDR3 is built from 17 residues. V lost 3 bases and J lost 3, with 18 bases in between. CDR3 residues: CASSSTRGAQHTGELFF. As DNA, the CDR3 is TGTGCCAGCAGCTCTACGAGAGGGGCCCAGCACACCGGGGAGCTGTTTTTT.

The chain joins TRBV5-1 to TRBJ2-7, with D perhaps assigned TRBD1 or TRBD2 (8 bases each). The V end lost 0 bases, the J end lost 13 bases, and 17 bases lay between the germline ends. The CDR3 totals 13 residues. CDR1 SGHRS and CDR2 YFSETQ come from the germline V gene. The CDR3 sequence is CASSLAGRDRPYF. The DNA for the CDR3 is TGCGCCAGCAGCTTGGCCGGGAGGGACAGGCCATACTTC. Full variable domain (missing parts from reference TRBV5-1 and TRBJ2-7): KAGVTQTPRYLIKTRGQQVTLSCSPISGHRSVSWYQQTPGQGLQFLFEYFSETQRNKGNFPGRFSGRQFSNSRSEMNVSTLELGDSALYLCASSLAGRDRPYFGPGTRLTVT.

The chain joins TRBV7-8 to TRBJ2-7; TRBD2 might be the D (5 bases). The V gene's germline CDR1 is SGHVS and CDR2 FQNEAQ. Trimming stripped 5 bases from V and 6 bases from J, with 14 bases between. The CDR3 consists of 13 residues. CDR3 protein: CASSERERLEQYF. The CDR3 coding sequence is TGTGCCAGCAGCGAACGGGAACGCCTCGAGCAGTACTTC.

For this clone: The sample holds other DNA sequences that translate to the same CDR3. The chain has TRBV9 and TRBJ1-3; D unresolved. The CDR3 length is 15 residues. V shed 0 bases and J shed 2 bases, with 9 bases lying between them. The germline gives CDR1 SGDLS, CDR2 YYNGEE. The CDR3 DNA reads TGTGCCAGCAGCGTAGACCGTGTCCCTGGAAACACCATATATTTT. Translated: CASSVDRVPGNTIYF.

The gene calls are TRBV6-5 and TRBJ2-2; 7 bases fit TRBD1. The CDR3 has 14 amino acids. Germline-derived CDR1 and CDR2 are MNHEY and SVGAGI. Germline trimming cut 4 bases from V and 5 bases from J; bases unmatched to any gene: 4. The DNA of the CDR3 is TGTGCCAGCAGTTTATTCAGGGGGACCGGGGAGCTGTTTTTT. This codes for CASSLFRGTGELFF.

This clone was seen a handful of times. The rearrangement links TRBV5-6 to TRBJ1-5; D gene ambiguous. The germline gives CDR1 SGHDT, CDR2 YYEEEE. Trimming cost V 2 bases and J 0 bases, with 12 bases left between them. The CDR3 is 16 residues long. Here the CDR3 reads CASSFLGGPSNQPQHF. CDR3 DNA: TGTGCCAGCAGCTTCTTGGGTGGCCCTAGCAATCAGCCCCAGCATTTT.

V and J are TRBV6-6 and TRBJ2-5; D possibly corresponds to TRBD2 (5 bases). Per germline, CDR1 MNHNY and CDR2 SVGAGI (reference sequence). The CDR3 has 13 residues. Trimming removed 10 bases from V and 5 bases from J, with 17 bases in between. This CDR3 reads CATGLRFGETQYF. The DNA of the CDR3 is TGTGCCACAGGACTTAGGTTCGGCGAGACCCAGTACTTC.

This chain joins TRBV6-5 and TRBJ2-3, with TRBD1 matching 8 bases. Germline trimming cut 2 bases from V and 4 bases from J; bases unmatched to any gene: 5. Germline-derived CDR1 and CDR2 are MNHEY and SVGAGI. The CDR3 sequence is 15 residues long. The DNA for the CDR3 is TGTGCCAGCAGTTACCGACAGGGGCTAGCAGATACGCAGTATTTT. Protein product: CASSYRQGLADTQYF.

V gene TRBV5-1 combines with J gene TRBJ1-1, with D perhaps matching TRBD1 (5 bases). Per the germline V gene, CDR1 is SGHRS and CDR2 is YFSETQ. The germline V and J ends were trimmed by 3 bases and 9 bases, with 18 bases remaining between them. The CDR3 has 14 residues. CDR3 amino acids: CASSWTPGRGQAFF. CDR3 in DNA: TGCGCCAGCAGCTGGACTCCCGGCCGGGGACAAGCTTTCTTT.

The J gene is TRBJ2-7, the V gene TRBV6-1; TRBD1 is a possible D gene (6 bases). CDR3 length: 15 amino acids. Germline V gene sequence: CDR1 MNHNS, CDR2 SASEGT. Trimming left V 4 bases short and J 4 bases short, with 17 bases between. CDR3 sequence (DNA): TGTGCCAGCAGTGCAGGGGCCCCGGCTCGGTACGAGCAGTACTTC. Protein sequence: CASSAGAPARYEQYF.

The chain is built from TRBV19 and TRBJ2-7; D might be TRBD1 (7 bases). With 8 bases removed from V and 3 bases from J, the gap between germline ends came to 11 bases. The CDR3 runs 12 residues. Germline lookup yields CDR1 LNHDA and CDR2 SQIVND (reference sequence). The CDR3 DNA reads TGTGCCAGTCAGGGGGGAGACTACGAGCAGTACTTC. Protein product: CASQGGDYEQYF. Supplemented by reference TRBV19 and TRBJ2-7, the full variable domain reads DGGITQSPKYLFRKEGQNVTLSCEQNLNHDAMYWYRQDPGQGLRLIYYSQIVNDFQKGDIAEGYSVSREKKESFPLTVTSAQKNPTAFYLCASQGGDYEQYFGPGTRLTVT.

Here the CDR3 reads CATSSGTGLPYEQYF. The CDR3 region has the DNA TGTGCCACCAGCAGTGGGACAGGGCTTCCCTACGAGCAGTACTTC. V gene TRBV15 combines with J gene TRBJ2-7; 9 bases are shared with TRBD1. With 3 bases clipped from V and 2 bases from J, the junction kept 5 bases outside the gene matches. The CDR3 has 15 amino acids. Germline values: CDR1 LNHNV, CDR2 YYDKDF (reference sequence).